This entry lists 9 T cell receptor beta chains sequenced from one sample in a study of T cell responses to AZD1222 COVID-19 vaccine. Only in-frame clones appear in the TCRdb table, and some are missing; sequencing was by immunoSEQ multiplex PCR. Among about 98,000 clones, 80% to 90% were seen once, and the ten largest hold 10% to 13%. This sample comprised peripheral blood, obtained on day 0 of MenACWY control vaccination. These receptors originate from an adult in good health.

The genes are TRBV12-1 and TRBJ1-1. TRBV12-1 is listed as a pseudogene. The CDR3 extends over 17 amino acids. The CDR3 here is CASSFDGSGEGVLWAFF. CDR3 nucleotide sequence: TGTGCCAGCAGCTTTGATGGTTCGGGGGAAGGGGTTCTCTGGGCTTTCTTT.

The chain links TRBV19 to TRBJ1-5, with a tentative D call TRBD1 (6 bases). Deletions cut 4 bases from V and 0 bases from J, with 16 bases between. CDR1 LNHDA and CDR2 SQIVND come from the germline V gene (reference sequence). CDR3 length equals 17 residues. In DNA, the CDR3 is TGTGCCAGTAGTAGAGGGATCGGACAGAATAGCAATCAGCCCCAGCATTTT. Protein: CASSRGIGQNSNQPQHF.

The gene calls are TRBV7-2 and TRBJ1-1; D gene uncertain. Germline V lookup: CDR1 SGHTA, CDR2 FQGNSA. The CDR3 length is 13 residues. Trimming took off 4 bases at V and 7 bases at J, with 13 bases between the two ends. CDR3 bases: TGTGCCAGCAGCTCCCGAGTGGGGTTTGAAGCTTTCTTT. This translates into CASSSRVGFEAFF.

A few counts support this clone. This CDR3 reads CASSPTGGTEAFF. The CDR3 DNA follows: TGTGCCAGCAGTCCAACCGGGGGCACTGAAGCTTTCTTT. The chain employs TRBV27 and TRBJ1-1; TRBD1 might be the D (5 bases). This CDR3 has 13 amino acids. Trimming took off 5 bases at V and 4 bases at J, with 11 bases between the two ends. In germline, CDR1 is MNHEY, CDR2 SMNVEV (reference sequence).

This rearrangement joins TRBV7-2 to TRBJ1-1, with D uncertain. Trimming stripped 5 bases from V and 1 base from J, with 11 bases between. Germline loops: CDR1 SGHTA, CDR2 FQGNSA. The CDR3 has 14 residues. The CDR3 DNA reads as TGTGCCAGCAGCCTTACGCCACGGAACACTGAAGCTTTCTTT. Encoded protein: CASSLTPRNTEAFF.

The genes are TRBV14 and TRBJ2-6; maybe TRBD1 (5 bases). CDR3 size: 15 residues. Germline V lookup: CDR1 SGHDN, CDR2 FVKESK. V was cut by 4 bases and J by 2 bases, with 9 bases left in between. The CDR3 nucleotides read TGTGCCAGCAGCCCAGTAGGGGCTGGGGCCAACGTCCTGACTTTC. Amino acids: CASSPVGAGANVLTF.

The rearrangement uses TRBV28 and TRBJ2-2; tentative D call: TRBD2 (7 bases). V lost 4 bases to trimming and J lost 5 bases, with 14 bases between them. This CDR3 is 15 amino acids long. Germline CDR1 reads MDHEN; CDR2 reads SYDVKM. The CDR3 DNA reads as TGTGCCAGCAGTTCCCCGGGGGGCGGGACCGGGGAGCTGTTTTTT. Its translation: CASSSPGGGTGELFF.

The chain combines TRBV10-1 with TRBJ1-6, with a possible D match to TRBD1 (6 bases). V lost 8 bases, J lost 0 bases, and 11 bases lay in between. CDR3 length: 15 amino acids. CDR1 and CDR2 from the germline V gene are WNHNN and SYGVQD (reference sequence). The CDR3 bases are TGCGCCAGCCCGACAGGCGACTCCTATAATTCACCCCTCCACTTT. This translates into CASPTGDSYNSPLHF.

Only a few counts were recorded for this clone. The gene calls are TRBV9 and TRBJ1-2; D might be TRBD1 (6 bases). The germline V gene encodes CDR1 SGDLS and CDR2 YYNGEE. The CDR3 totals 15 residues. Between the trimmed V and J ends, which lost 3 bases and 8 bases, there was a span of 20 bases. CDR3 DNA: TGTGCCAGCAGCGCATTACGGGACATCGCGGGAGGCTACACCTTC. Its protein product is CASSALRDIAGGYTF. The entire variable domain, with the rest obtained from reference TRBV9 and TRBJ1-2, is as follows: DSGVTQTPKHLITATGQRVTLRCSPRSGDLSVYWYQQSLDQGLQFLIQYYNGEERAKGNILERFSAQQFPDLHSELNLSSLELGDSALYFCASSALRDIAGGYTFGSGTRLTVV.